Listed below are T cell receptor beta chains from one sample, sequenced in a study. TCRdb re-analysed the reads in MiXCR, keeping a single row per CDR3 protein. This sample has 6,000 or so distinct CDR3 sequences, with roughly 10% found just once. Sequencing used CD4+ T cells from synovial fluid. The receptors were gathered from a human donor with rheumatoid arthritis. CDR3s include the opening cysteine and the closing phenylalanine or tryptophan. A D gene is named only where the DNA matches it firmly. The listing skips clone size in some rows; elsewhere it reads once, few, many or a size class.

cdr3_aa | cdr3_nt | clone_size | cdr3_length | d_call | j_call | v_call
CASRGGPGSYEQYF | TGTGCCAGCAGAGGGGGGCCGGGCTCCTACGAGCAGTACTTC | many | 14 | . | TRBJ2-7 | TRBV6-5
CASSAGDLNEKLFF | TGTGCCAGCAGCGCCGGAGACCTAAATGAAAAACTGTTTTTT | many | 14 | . | TRBJ1-4 | TRBV12-3/TRBV12-4
CASSLAQGATDTQYF | TGTGCCAGCAGCTTGGCGCAGGGGGCGACAGATACGCAGTATTTT | many | 15 | TRBD1 | TRBJ2-3 | TRBV5-4
CASSIGVGQGLSGANVLTF | TGTGCCAGTAGTATAGGGGTGGGACAGGGATTGTCTGGGGCCAACGTCCTGACTTTC | . | 19 | TRBD1 | TRBJ2-6 | TRBV19
CASSLSEGLAGDTQYF | TGTGCCAGCTCACTCAGCGAGGGACTAGCGGGAGATACGCAGTATTTT | . | 16 | TRBD2 | TRBJ2-3 | TRBV18
CASSLLSMNTEAFF | TGTGCCAGCTCATTGTTGTCCATGAACACTGAAGCTTTCTTT | . | 14 | . | TRBJ1-1 | TRBV18
CASSQDTSSREQFF | TGTGCCAGCAGCCAAGATACTAGTAGTCGTGAGCAGTTCTTC | medium-sized | 14 | . | TRBJ2-1 | TRBV3-1
CASSSGPQDYGYTF | TGTGCCAGCAGTTCTGGCCCCCAAGACTATGGCTACACCTTC | medium-sized | 14 | . | TRBJ1-2 | TRBV6-6
CASSLNPSGSYEQYF | TGTGCCAGCAGCTTAAACCCTAGCGGGAGTTACGAGCAGTACTTC | medium-sized | 15 | TRBD2 | TRBJ2-7 | TRBV7-2
CASSWMTASSYNEQFF | TGTGCCAGCAGCTGGATGACGGCCTCATCCTACAATGAGCAGTTCTTC | many | 16 | . | TRBJ2-1 | TRBV11-2
CASRKILATNEQFF | TGTGCCAGCAGGAAAATTCTAGCTACCAATGAGCAGTTCTTC | medium-sized | 14 | . | TRBJ2-1 | TRBV2
CASSPGIARTEQFF | TGTGCCAGCTCACCCGGGATCGCCCGGACTGAGCAGTTCTTC | few | 14 | . | TRBJ2-1 | TRBV18
CASSPPSSGGGRTQYF | TGTGCCAGCTCACCACCGTCGTCGGGAGGGGGGAGGACCCAGTACTTC | many | 16 | TRBD2 | TRBJ2-5 | TRBV18
CASSMGGAPKTYEQYF | TGTGCCAGCAGTATGGGGGGCGCGCCCAAGACCTACGAGCAGTACTTC | few | 16 | . | TRBJ2-7 | TRBV5-5
CASSLLDSGNSPLHF | TGTGCCAGCAGCTTACTGGATTCAGGGAACTCACCCCTCCACTTT | few | 15 | . | TRBJ1-6 | TRBV7-9
CASTKSGGGGNTIYF | TGTGCCAGCACCAAGTCAGGGGGTGGCGGAAACACCATATATTTT | medium-sized | 15 | TRBD1 | TRBJ1-3 | TRBV6-1
CASSLSAVAGYNEQFF | TGTGCCAGCAGCTTAAGTGCGGTAGCGGGATACAATGAGCAGTTCTTC | medium-sized | 16 | TRBD2 | TRBJ2-1 | TRBV11-2
CATVTGSSGNTIYF | TGTGCCACCGTTACAGGGAGCTCTGGAAACACCATATATTTT | . | 14 | . | TRBJ1-3 | TRBV10-3
CASRKFGAGETQYF | TGTGCCAGCAGAAAGTTTGGGGCCGGGGAGACCCAGTACTTC | few | 14 | . | TRBJ2-5 | TRBV27
CASSRTAAEGTQYF | TGTGCCAGTAGTAGAACGGCCGCCGAGGGGACCCAGTACTTC | medium-sized | 14 | . | TRBJ2-5 | TRBV19
CASSLASGTSYEQYF | TGTGCCAGCAGCTTAGCTAGCGGGACCTCCTACGAGCAGTACTTC | medium-sized | 15 | TRBD2 | TRBJ2-7 | TRBV7-2
CASSPGRTDYEQYF | TGTGCCAGCTCACCGGGACGGACGGACTACGAGCAGTACTTC | few | 14 | . | TRBJ2-7 | TRBV18
CASRGQVGAEKLFF | TGTGCCAGCAGGGGACAGGTTGGTGCTGAAAAACTGTTTTTT | once | 14 | TRBD1 | TRBJ1-4 | TRBV12-3/TRBV12-4
CASSSGQGGQQETQYF | TGTGCCAGCTCATCAGGACAGGGTGGCCAACAAGAGACCCAGTACTTC | . | 16 | TRBD1 | TRBJ2-5 | TRBV18
CASSKASGFYEQYF | TGCGCCAGCAGTAAGGCTAGCGGTTTTTACGAGCAGTACTTC | . | 14 | TRBD2 | TRBJ2-7 | TRBV10-2
CASSQSFGSTDTQYF | TGTGCCAGCAGCCAAAGCTTTGGTAGCACAGATACGCAGTATTTT | medium-sized | 15 | . | TRBJ2-3 | TRBV3-1
CASSPPYATYEQYF | TGTGCCAGCAGCCCCCCTTACGCAACCTACGAGCAGTACTTC | . | 14 | . | TRBJ2-7 | TRBV3-1
CASSPGGLEVTIYF | TGTGCCAGCAGCCCAGGCGGTTTAGAGGTCACCATATATTTT | medium-sized | 14 | . | TRBJ1-3 | TRBV7-2
CASSEEWQGGSPLHF | TGTGCCAGCAGTGAAGAGTGGCAGGGTGGATCACCCCTCCACTTT | few | 15 | . | TRBJ1-6 | TRBV2
CASSQNHLQETQYF | TGTGCCAGCAGCCAGAACCATTTGCAAGAGACCCAGTACTTC | medium-sized | 14 | . | TRBJ2-5 | TRBV3-1
CASSGGARQPQHF | TGTGCCAGCAGTGGGGGTGCGAGGCAGCCCCAGCATTTT | many | 13 | . | TRBJ1-5 | TRBV25-1
CASSLDLATAFF | TGTGCCAGCAGCTTAGATTTGGCAACCGCTTTCTTT | many | 12 | . | TRBJ1-1 | TRBV11-3
CASSEGSYNEQFF | TGTGCCAGCTCCGAGGGGTCCTACAATGAGCAGTTCTTC | many | 13 | . | TRBJ2-1 | TRBV18
CASSRGGLSNQPQHF | TGTGCCAGTAGTAGGGGGGGGCTGAGCAATCAGCCCCAGCATTTT | many | 15 | . | TRBJ1-5 | TRBV19
CASSQAHEQFF | TGCGCCAGCAGCCAAGCACATGAGCAGTTCTTC | many | 11 | . | TRBJ2-1 | TRBV4-1
CASSPLAGVVNEQFF | TGTGCCAGCAGCCCCCTAGCGGGAGTCGTCAATGAGCAGTTCTTC | few | 15 | TRBD2 | TRBJ2-1 | TRBV7-2
CASSLDSLTYEQYF | TGTGCCAGCAGTTTGGACAGCCTGACCTACGAGCAGTACTTC | many | 14 | . | TRBJ2-7 | TRBV12-3/TRBV12-4